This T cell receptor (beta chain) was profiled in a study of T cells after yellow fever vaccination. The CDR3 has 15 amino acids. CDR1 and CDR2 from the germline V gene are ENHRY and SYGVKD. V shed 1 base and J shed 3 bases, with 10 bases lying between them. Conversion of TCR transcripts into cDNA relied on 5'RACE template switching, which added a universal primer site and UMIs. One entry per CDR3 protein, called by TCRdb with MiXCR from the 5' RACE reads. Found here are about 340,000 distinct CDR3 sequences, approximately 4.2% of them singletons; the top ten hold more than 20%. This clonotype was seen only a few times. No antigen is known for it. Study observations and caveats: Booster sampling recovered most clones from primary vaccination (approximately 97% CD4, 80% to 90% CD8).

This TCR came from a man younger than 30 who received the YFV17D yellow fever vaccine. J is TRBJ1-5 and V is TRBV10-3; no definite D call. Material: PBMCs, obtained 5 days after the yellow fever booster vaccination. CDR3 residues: CAISEFRADNQPQHF. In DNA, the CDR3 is TGTGCCATCAGTGAGTTTAGGGCAGACAATCAGCCCCAGCATTTT.